This T cell receptor (beta chain) was recorded in a study of T cell responses to AZD1222 COVID-19 vaccine. Overall study findings and caveats: The study sampled repertoires only after the peak T cell response. Close to half of all spike-specific TCRs reportedly target regions of the variants that are unmutated. Spike was spanned by vaccine-associated CD4 TCRs, with dominance at 160-218 and 743-854.

As concerns this clone: No antigen is known for it.

Per the germline V gene, CDR1 is MDHEN and CDR2 is SYDVKM. V was pared by 5 bases and J by 5 bases, with 7 bases of the junction left unmatched. The CDR3 consists of 14 residues. This table comes from immunoSEQ multiplex PCR, and its TCRdb copy is limited to in-frame clones, with some not included. The sample records roughly 140,000 clones, approximately 93% being singletons. This TCR came from an adult who had recovered from COVID-19. The V and J genes are TRBV28 and TRBJ2-7, with TRBD1 matching over 9 bases. Sample: peripheral blood, taken after recovery from COVID-19. CDR3 coding DNA: TGTGCCAGCAGTCAGGGGGACAGGGACCACGAGCAGTACTTC. This encodes CASSQGDRDHEQYF.